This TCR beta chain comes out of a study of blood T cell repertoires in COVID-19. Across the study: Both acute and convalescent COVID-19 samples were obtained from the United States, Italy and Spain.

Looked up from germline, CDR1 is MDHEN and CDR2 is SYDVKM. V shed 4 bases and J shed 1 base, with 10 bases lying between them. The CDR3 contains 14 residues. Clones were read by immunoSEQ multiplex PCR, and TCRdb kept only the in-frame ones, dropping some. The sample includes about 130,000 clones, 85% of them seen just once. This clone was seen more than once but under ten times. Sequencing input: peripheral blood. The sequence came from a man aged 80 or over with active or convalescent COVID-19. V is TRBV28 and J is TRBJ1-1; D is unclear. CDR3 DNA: TGTGCCAGCAGTTATTCCGGGTGGAACACTGAAGCTTTCTTT. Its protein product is CASSYSGWNTEAFF. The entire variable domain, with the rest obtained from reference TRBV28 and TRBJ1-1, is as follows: DVKVTQSSRYLVKRTGEKVFLECVQDMDHENMFWYRQDPGLGLRLIYFSYDVKMKEKGDIPEGYSVSREKKERFSLILESASTNQTSMYLCASSYSGWNTEAFFGQGTRLTVV.